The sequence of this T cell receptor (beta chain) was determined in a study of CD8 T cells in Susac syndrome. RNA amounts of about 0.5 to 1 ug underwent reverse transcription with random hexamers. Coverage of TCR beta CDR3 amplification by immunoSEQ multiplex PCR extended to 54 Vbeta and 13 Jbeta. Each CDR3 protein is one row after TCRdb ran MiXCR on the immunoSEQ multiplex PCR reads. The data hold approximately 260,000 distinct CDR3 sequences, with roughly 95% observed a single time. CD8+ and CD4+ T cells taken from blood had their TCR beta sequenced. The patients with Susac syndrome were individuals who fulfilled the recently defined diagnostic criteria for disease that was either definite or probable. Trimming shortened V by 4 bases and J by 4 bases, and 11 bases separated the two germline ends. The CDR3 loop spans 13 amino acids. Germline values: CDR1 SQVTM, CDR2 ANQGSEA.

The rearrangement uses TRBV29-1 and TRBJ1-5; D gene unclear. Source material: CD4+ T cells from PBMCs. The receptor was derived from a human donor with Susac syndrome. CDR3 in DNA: TGCAGCGTTGGGTCAGTGGGGAATCAGCCCCAGCATTTT. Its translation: CSVGSVGNQPQHF. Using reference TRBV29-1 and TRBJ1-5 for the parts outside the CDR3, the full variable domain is SAVISQKPSRDICQRGTSLTIQCQVDSQVTMMFWYRQQPGQSLTLIATANQGSEATYESGFVIDKFPISRPNLTFSTLTVSNMSPEDSSIYLCSVGSVGNQPQHFGDGTRLSIL.